The following is a T cell receptor beta chain sequence with its context. Genomic DNA, the template, was used for profiling of the TCR beta VDJ and CDR3. MiXCR, applied by TCRdb to the reads, yields one record per CDR3 protein. This table holds about 200,000 distinct CDR3 sequences, roughly 60% found once. An expansion of CD8+CD57+ cells by flow cytometry had been shown in patients chosen for sequencing. When blood sampling took place, the patients had received no therapy. CDR1 and CDR2 (germline): SEHNR, FQNEAQ (reference sequence). V shed 1 base and J shed 3 bases, with 15 bases lying between them. The CDR3 extends over 16 amino acids. This sample was taken from a study of CD8+CD57+ T cells in acquired aplastic anemia.

This chain connects TRBV7-9 to TRBJ1-1; TRBD1 might be the D (5 bases). The TCR originated in a human donor with aplastic anemia. The sequenced material came from sorted CD4+, CD8+, or CD8+CD57+ T cells (not recorded which) from PBMCs. The CDR3 here is CASSLDQAGGDTEAFF. The CDR3 nucleotides read TGTGCCAGCAGCTTAGATCAAGCTGGAGGGGACACTGAAGCTTTCTTT. The whole variable domain, filled in from reference TRBV7-9 and TRBJ1-1, reads DTGVSQNPRHKITKRGQNVTFRCDPISEHNRLYWYRQTLGQGPEFLTYFQNEAQLEKSRLLSDRFSAERPKGSFSTLEIQRTEQGDSAMYLCASSLDQAGGDTEAFFGQGTRLTVV.